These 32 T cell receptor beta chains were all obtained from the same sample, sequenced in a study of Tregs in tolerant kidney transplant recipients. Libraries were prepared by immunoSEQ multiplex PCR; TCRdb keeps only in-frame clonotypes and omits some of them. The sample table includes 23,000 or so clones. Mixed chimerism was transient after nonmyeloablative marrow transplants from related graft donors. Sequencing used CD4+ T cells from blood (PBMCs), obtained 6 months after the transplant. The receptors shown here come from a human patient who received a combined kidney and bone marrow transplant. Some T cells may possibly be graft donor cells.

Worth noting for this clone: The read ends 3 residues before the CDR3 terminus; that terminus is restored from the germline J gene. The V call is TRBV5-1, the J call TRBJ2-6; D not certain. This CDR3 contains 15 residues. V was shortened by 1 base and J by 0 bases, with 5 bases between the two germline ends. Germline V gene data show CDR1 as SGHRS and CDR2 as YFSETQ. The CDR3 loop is CASSLYSSGANVLTF. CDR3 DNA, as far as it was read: TGCGCCAGCAGCTTGTACAGCTCTGGGGCCAACGTC. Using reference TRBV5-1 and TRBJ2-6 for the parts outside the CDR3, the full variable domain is KAGVTQTPRYLIKTRGQQVTLSCSPISGHRSVSWYQQTPGQGLQFLFEYFSETQRNKGNFPGRFSGRQFSNSRSEMNVSTLELGDSALYLCASSLYSSGANVLTFGAGSRLTVL.

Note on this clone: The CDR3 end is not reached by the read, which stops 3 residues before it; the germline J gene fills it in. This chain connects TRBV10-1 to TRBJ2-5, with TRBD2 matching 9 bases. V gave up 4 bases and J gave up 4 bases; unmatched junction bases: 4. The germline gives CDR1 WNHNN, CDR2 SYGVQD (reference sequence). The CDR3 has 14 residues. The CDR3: CASSGGGAGETQYF. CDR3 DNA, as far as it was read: TGCGCCAGCAGTGGCGGGGGGGCCGGAGAGACC.

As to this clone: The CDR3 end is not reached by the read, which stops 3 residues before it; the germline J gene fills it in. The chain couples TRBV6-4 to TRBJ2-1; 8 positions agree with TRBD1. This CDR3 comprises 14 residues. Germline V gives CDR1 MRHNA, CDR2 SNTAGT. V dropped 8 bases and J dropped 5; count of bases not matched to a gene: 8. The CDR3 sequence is CASAIGQGNNEQFF. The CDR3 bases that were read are TGTGCCAGCGCTATCGGACAGGGCAACAATGAG.

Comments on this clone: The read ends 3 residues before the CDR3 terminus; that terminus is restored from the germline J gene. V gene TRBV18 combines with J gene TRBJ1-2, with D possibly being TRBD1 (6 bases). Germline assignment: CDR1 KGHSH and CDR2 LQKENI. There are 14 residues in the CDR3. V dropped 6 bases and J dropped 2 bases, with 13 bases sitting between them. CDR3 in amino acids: CASSPGGANYGYTF. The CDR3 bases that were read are TGTGCCAGCTCCCCCGGGGGGGCGAACTATGGC. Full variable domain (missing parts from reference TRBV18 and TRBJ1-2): NAGVMQNPRHLVRRRGQEARLRCSPMKGHSHVYWYRQLPEEGLKFMVYLQKENIIDESGMPKERFSAEFPKEGPSILRIQQVVRGDSAAYFCASSPGGANYGYTFGSGTRLTVV.

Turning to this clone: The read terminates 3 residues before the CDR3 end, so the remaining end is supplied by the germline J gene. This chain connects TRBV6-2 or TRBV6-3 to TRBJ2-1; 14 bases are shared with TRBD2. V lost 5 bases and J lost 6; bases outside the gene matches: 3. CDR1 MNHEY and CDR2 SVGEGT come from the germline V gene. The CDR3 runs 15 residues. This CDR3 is CASSPGTSGSNEQFF. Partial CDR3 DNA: TGTGCCAGCAGTCCGGGGACTAGCGGGAGCAATGAG.

Incomplete CDR3 DNA: TGTGCCAGCAGTGTAAGGGCTGCGGGGGAGACC. It encodes CASSVRAAGET. The entire CDR3 reads CASSVRAAGETQYF. The V and J genes are TRBV6-1 and TRBJ2-5, with D maybe TRBD2 (6 bases). The read gets to within 3 residues of the CDR3 end, and the germline J gene fills in the rest. The germline gives CDR1 MNHNS, CDR2 SASEGT. The length of the CDR3 is 14 residues. V lost 4 bases and J 5 bases, leaving 14 bases between the germline ends.

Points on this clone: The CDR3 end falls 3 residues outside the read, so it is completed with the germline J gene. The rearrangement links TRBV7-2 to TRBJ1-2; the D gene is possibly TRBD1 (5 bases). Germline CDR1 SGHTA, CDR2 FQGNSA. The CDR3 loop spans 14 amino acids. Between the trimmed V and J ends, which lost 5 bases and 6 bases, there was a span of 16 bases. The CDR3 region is CASSLNLGGHGYTF. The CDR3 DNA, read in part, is TGTGCCAGCAGCCTAAATCTCGGGGGACATGGC.

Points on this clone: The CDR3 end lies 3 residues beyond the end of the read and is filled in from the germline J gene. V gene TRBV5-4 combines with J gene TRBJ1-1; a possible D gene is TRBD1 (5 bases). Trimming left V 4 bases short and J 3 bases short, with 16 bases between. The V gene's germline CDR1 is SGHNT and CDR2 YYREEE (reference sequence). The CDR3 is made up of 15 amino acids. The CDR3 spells CASSGGNKLDTEAFF. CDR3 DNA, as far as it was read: TGTGCCAGCAGCGGGGGGAACAAACTGGACACTGAA.

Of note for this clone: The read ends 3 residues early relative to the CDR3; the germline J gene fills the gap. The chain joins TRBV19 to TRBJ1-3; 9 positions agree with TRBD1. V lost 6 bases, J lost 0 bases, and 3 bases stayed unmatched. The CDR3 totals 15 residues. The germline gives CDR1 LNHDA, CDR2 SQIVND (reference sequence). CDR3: CASSGQGSSGNTIYF. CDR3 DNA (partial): TGTGCCAGTAGCGGACAGGGGAGCTCTGGAAACACC.

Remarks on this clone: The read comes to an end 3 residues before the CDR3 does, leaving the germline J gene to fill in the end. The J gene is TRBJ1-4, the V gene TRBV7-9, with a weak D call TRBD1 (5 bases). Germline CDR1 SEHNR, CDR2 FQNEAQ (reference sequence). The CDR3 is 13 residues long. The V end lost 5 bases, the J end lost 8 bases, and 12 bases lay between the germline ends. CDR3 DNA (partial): TGTGCCAGCAGCGGGGGGGAGGTAGAAAAA. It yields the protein CASSGGEVEK. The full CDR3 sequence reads CASSGGEVEKLFF.

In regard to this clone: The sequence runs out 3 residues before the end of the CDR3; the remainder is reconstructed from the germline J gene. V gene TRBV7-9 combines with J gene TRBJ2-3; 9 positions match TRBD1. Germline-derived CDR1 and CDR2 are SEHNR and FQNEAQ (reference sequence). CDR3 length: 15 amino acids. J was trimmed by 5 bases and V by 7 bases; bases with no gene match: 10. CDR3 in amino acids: CASIKDRGRRDTQYF. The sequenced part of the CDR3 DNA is TGTGCCAGCATTAAGGACAGGGGCCGGAGAGATACG.

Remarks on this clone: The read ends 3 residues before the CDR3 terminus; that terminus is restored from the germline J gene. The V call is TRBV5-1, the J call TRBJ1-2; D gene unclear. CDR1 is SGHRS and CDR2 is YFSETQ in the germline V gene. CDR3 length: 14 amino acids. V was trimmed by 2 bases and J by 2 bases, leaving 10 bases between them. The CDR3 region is CASSLEAGNYGYTF. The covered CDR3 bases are TGCGCCAGCAGCTTAGAAGCAGGCAACTATGGC.

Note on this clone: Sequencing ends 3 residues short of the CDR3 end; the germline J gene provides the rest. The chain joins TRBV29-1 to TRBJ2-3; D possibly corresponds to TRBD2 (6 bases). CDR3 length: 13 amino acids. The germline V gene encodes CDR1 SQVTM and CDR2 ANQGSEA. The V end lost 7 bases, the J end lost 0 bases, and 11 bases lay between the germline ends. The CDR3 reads CSAQRVSTDTQYF. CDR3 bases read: TGCAGCGCCCAGCGGGTTAGCACAGATACG.

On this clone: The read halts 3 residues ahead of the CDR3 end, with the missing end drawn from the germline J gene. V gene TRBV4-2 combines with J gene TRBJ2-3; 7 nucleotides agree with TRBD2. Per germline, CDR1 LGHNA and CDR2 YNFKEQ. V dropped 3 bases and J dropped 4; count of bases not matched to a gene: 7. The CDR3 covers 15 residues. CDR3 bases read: TGTGCCAGCAGCCAGGATAAGGCGGGGGCAGATACG. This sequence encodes CASSQDKAGADT. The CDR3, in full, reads CASSQDKAGADTQYF.

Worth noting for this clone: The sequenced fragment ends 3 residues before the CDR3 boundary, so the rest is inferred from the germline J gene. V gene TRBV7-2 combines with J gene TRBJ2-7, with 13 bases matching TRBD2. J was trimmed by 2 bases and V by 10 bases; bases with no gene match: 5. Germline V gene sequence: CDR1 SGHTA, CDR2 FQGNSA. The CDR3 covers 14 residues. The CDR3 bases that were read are TGTGCCACCTCCGGGACTAGCGGGGCCTACGAG. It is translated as CATSGTSGAYE. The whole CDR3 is CATSGTSGAYEQYF.

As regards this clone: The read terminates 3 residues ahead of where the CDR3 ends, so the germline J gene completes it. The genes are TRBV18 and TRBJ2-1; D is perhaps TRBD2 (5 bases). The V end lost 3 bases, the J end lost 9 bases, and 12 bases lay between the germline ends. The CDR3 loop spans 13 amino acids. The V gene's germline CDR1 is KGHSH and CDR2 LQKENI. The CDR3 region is CASSPQLRGEQFF. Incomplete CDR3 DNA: TGTGCCAGCTCACCCCAACTTCGGGGTGAG.

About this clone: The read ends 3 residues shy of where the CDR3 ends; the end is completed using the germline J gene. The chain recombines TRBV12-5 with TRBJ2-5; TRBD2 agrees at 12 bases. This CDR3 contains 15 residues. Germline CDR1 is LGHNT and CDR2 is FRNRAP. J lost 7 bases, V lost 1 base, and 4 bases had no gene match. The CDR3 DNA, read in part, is TGTGCTAGTGGTTTGGGCCCGGGACTAGCGGGGACC. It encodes CASGLGPGLAGT. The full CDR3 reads CASGLGPGLAGTQYF.

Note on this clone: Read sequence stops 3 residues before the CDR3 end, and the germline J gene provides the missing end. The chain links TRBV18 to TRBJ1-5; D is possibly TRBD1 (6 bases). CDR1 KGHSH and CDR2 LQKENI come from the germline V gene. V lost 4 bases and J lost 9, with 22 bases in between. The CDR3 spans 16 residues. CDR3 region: CASSQSRTVGGGPQHF. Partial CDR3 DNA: TGTGCCAGCTCACAATCCCGGACAGTTGGGGGGGGGCCC. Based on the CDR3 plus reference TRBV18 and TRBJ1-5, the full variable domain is NAGVMQNPRHLVRRRGQEARLRCSPMKGHSHVYWYRQLPEEGLKFMVYLQKENIIDESGMPKERFSAEFPKEGPSILRIQQVVRGDSAAYFCASSQSRTVGGGPQHFGDGTRLSIL.

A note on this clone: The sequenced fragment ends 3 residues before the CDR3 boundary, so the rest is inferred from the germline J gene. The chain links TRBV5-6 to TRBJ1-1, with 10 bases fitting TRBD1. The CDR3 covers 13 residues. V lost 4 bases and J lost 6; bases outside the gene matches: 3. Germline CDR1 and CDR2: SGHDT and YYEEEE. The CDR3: CASSLTGGPEAFF. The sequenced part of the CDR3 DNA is TGTGCCAGCAGCCTGACAGGGGGCCCTGAA. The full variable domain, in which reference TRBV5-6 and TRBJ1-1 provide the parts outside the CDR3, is DAGVTQSPTHLIKTRGQQVTLRCSPKSGHDTVSWYQQALGQGPQFIFQYYEEEERQRGNFPDRFSGHQFPNYSSELNVNALLLGDSALYLCASSLTGGPEAFFGQGTRLTVV.

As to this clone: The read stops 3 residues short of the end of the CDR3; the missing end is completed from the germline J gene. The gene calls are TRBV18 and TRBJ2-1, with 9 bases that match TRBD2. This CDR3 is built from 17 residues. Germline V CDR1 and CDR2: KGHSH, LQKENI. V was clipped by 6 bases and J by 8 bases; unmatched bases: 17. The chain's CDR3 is CASSLPPGTSFNDEQFF. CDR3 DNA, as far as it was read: TGTGCCAGCTCCCTCCCCCCCGGGACTAGCTTCAACGATGAG.

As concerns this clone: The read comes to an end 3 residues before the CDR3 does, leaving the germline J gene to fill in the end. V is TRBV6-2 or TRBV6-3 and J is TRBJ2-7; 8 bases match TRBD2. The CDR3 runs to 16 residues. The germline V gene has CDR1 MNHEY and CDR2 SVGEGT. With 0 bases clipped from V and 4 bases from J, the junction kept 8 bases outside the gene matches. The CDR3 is CASSYSPGGRIYEQYF. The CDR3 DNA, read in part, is TGTGCCAGCAGTTACTCCCCCGGCGGGAGGATATACGAG.

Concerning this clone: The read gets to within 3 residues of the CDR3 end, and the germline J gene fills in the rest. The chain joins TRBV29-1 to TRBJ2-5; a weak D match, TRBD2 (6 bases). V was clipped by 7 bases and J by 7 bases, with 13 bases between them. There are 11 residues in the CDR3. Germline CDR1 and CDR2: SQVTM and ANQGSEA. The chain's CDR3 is CSGVAVGTQYF. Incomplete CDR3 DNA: TGCAGCGGGGTAGCGGTGGGGACC. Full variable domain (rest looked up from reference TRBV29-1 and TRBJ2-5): SAVISQKPSRDICQRGTSLTIQCQVDSQVTMMFWYRQQPGQSLTLIATANQGSEATYESGFVIDKFPISRPNLTFSTLTVSNMSPEDSSIYLCSGVAVGTQYFGPGTRLLVL.

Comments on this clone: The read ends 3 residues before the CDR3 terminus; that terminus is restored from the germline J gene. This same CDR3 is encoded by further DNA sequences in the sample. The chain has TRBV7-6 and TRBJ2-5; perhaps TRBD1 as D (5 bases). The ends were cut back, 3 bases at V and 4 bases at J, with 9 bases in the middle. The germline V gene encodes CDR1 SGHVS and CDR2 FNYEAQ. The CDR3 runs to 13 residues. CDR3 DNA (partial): TGTGCCAGCAGCTTTAGGGGTGGAGAGACC. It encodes CASSFRGGET. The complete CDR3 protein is CASSFRGGETQYF.

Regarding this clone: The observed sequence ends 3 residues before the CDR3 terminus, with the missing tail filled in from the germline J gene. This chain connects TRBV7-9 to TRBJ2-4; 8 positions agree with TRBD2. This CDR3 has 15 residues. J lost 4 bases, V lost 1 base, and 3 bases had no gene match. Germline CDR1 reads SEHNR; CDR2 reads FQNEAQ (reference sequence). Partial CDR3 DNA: TGTGCCAGCAGCTTAGGGGCGGGGGGAAAAAACATT. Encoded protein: CASSLGAGGKNI. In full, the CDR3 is CASSLGAGGKNIQYF.

CDR3 bases read: TGCGCCAGCAGCTTGGGTGCGGGTACATCTCTGTCTGCTGGC. Translated: CASSLGAGTSLSAG. The entire CDR3 reads CASSLGAGTSLSAGYTF. The chain links TRBV5-1 to TRBJ1-2; D is unclear. The read terminates 3 residues before the CDR3 end, so the remaining end is supplied by the germline J gene. Germline V lookup: CDR1 SGHRS, CDR2 YFSETQ. This CDR3 comprises 17 residues. Deletions cut 0 bases from V and 7 bases from J, with 22 bases between.

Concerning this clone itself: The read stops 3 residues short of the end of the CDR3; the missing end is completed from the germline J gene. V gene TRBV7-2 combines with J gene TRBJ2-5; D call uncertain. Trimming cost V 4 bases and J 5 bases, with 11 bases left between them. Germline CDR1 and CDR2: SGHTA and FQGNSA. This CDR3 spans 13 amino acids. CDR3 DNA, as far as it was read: TGTGCCAGCAGCTCCAGACTCGGCGAGACC. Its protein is CASSSRLGET. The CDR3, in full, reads CASSSRLGETQYF.

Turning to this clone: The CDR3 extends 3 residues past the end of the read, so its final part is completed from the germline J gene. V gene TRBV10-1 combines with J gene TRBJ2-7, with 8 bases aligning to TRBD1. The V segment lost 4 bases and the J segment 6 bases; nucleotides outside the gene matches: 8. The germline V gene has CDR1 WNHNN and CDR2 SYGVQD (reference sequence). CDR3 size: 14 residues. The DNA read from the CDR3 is TGCGCCAGCAGTGCAGGGGGCCGTACTGGCGAG. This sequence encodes CASSAGGRTGE. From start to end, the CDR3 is CASSAGGRTGEQYF.

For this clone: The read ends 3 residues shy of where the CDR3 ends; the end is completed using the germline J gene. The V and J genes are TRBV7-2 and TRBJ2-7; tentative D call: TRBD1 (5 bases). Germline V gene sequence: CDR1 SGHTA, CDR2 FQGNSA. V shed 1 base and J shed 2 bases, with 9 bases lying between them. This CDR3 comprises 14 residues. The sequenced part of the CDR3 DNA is TGTGCCAGCAGCTTAGAGGCAGGGACCTACGAG. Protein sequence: CASSLEAGTYE. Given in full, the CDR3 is CASSLEAGTYEQYF.

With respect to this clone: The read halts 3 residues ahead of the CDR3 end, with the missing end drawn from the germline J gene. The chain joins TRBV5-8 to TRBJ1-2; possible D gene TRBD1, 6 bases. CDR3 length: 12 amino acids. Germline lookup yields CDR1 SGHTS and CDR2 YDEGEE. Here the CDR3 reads CASSFPGAGYTF. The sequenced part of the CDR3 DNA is TGTGCCAGCAGCTTCCCAGGGGCCGGC.

The CDR3 bases that were read are TGCAGCGCCCAAGGCCAGGGGCAGCCC. The encoded protein is CSAQGQGQP. The full CDR3 protein is CSAQGQGQPQHF. The gene calls are TRBV29-1 and TRBJ1-5; weak D call: TRBD1 (6 bases). The sequence runs out 3 residues before the end of the CDR3; the remainder is reconstructed from the germline J gene. CDR3 size: 12 residues. Deletions cut 7 bases from V and 7 bases from J, with 14 bases between. CDR1 and CDR2 from the germline V gene are SQVTM and ANQGSEA.

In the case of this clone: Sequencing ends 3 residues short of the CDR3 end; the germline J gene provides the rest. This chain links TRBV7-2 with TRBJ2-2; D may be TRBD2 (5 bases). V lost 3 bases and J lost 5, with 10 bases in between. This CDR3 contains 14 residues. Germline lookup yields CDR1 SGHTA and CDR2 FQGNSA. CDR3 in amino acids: CASSFGRGTGELFF. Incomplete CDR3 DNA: TGTGCCAGCAGCTTTGGTCGGGGAACCGGGGAG.

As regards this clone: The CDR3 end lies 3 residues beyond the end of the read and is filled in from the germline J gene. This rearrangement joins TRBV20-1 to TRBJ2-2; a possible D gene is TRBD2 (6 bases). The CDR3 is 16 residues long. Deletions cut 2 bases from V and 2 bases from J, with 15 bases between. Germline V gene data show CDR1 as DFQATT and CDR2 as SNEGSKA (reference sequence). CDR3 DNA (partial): TGCAGTGCTAGAATTTTGGGGGGTCCCAACACCGGGGAG. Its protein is CSARILGGPNTGE. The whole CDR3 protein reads CSARILGGPNTGELFF.